Included here is one TCR beta chain sequence, with context. Using its own MiXCR run on the 5' RACE reads, TCRdb lists one record per CDR3 protein. The sample consists of about 80,000 distinct CDR3 sequences, roughly 12% of them appearing once. These data belong to a study of early T cells in non-severe SARS-CoV-2 infection. CDR3 length: 17 amino acids. Sequences were obtained from whole blood. The sequence was obtained from an adult who was a healthcare worker with PCR-confirmed SARS-CoV-2 infection or an uninfected control (not recorded which). V gene TRBV12-2 combines with J gene TRBJ1-1; no DNA check was done on the table's D call, TRBD1. TRBV12-2 is a pseudogene. CDR3 sequence: CASRSCPKGQGLTEAFF. In DNA, the CDR3 is TGTGCAAGTCGCTCCTGCCCCAAGGGACAGGGTTTGACTGAAGCTTTCTTT.